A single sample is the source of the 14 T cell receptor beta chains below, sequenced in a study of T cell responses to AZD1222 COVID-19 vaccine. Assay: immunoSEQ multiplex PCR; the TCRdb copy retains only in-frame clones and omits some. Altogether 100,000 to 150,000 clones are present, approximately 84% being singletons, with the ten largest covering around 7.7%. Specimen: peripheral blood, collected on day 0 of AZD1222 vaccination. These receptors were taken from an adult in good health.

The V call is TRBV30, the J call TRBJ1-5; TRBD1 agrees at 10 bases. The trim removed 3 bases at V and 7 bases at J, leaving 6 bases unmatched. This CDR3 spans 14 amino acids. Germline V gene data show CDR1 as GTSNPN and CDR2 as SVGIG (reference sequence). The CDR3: CAWSPTGGRQPQHF. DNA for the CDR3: TGTGCCTGGAGCCCGACAGGGGGCAGACAGCCCCAGCATTTT.

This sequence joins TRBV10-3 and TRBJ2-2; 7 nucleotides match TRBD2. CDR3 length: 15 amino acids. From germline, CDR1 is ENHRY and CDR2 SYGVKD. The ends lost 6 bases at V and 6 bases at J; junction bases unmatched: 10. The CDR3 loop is CAIRGGDSTAGELFF. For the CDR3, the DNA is TGTGCCATCAGGGGAGGGGACTCCACCGCCGGGGAGCTGTTTTTT.

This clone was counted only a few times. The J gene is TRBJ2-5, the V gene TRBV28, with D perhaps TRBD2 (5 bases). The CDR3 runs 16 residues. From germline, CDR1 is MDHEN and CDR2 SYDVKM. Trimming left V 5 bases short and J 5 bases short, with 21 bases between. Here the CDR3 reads CASSPTFPRALETQYF. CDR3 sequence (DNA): TGTGCCAGCAGTCCAACTTTCCCGAGGGCCCTCGAGACCCAGTACTTC.

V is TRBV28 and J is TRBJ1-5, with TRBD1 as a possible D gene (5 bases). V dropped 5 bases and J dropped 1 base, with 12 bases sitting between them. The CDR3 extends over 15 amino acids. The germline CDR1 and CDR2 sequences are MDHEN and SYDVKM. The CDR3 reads CASSRSRGSNQPQHF. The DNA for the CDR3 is TGTGCCAGCAGTCGGTCCCGGGGGAGCAATCAGCCCCAGCATTTT.

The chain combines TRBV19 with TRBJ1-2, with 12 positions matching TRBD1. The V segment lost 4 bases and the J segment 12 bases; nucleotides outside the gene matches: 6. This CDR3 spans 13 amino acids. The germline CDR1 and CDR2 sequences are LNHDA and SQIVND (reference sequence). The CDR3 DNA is TGTGCCAGTAGTACACCGGGACAGGGGGCCAACACCTTC. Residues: CASSTPGQGANTF.

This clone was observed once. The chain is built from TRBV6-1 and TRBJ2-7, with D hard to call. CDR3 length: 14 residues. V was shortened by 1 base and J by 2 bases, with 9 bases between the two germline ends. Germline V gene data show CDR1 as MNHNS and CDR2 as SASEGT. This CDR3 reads CASSEDPGPYEQYF. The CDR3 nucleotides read TGTGCCAGCAGTGAAGACCCCGGGCCCTACGAGCAGTACTTC.

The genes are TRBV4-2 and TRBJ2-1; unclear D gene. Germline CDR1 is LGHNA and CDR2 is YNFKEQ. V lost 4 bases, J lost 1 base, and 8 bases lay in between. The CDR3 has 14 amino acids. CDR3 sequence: CASSLDTSYNEQFF. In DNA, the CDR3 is TGTGCCAGCAGCCTTGACACTTCCTACAATGAGCAGTTCTTC.

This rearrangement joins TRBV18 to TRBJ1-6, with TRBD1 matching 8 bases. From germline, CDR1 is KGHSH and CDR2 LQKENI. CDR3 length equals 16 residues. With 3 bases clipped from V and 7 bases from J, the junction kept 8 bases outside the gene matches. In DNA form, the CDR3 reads TGTGCCAGCTCACCTGTGTCAGGGGGCACGAATTCACCCCTCCACTTT. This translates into CASSPVSGGTNSPLHF.

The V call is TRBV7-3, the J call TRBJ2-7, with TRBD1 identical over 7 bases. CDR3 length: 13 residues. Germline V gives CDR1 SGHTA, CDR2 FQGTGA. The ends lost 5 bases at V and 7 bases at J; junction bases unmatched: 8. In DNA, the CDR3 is TGTGCCAGCAGCCTTGACAGGGTGGGAGAGCAGTACTTC. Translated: CASSLDRVGEQYF.

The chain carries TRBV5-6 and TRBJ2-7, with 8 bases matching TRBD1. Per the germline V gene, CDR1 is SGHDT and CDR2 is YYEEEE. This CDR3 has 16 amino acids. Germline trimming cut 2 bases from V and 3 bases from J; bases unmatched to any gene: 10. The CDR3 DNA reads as TGTGCCAGCAGCTTAGGGGGACAGGACTCCTACTACGAGCAGTACTTC. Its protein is CASSLGGQDSYYEQYF.

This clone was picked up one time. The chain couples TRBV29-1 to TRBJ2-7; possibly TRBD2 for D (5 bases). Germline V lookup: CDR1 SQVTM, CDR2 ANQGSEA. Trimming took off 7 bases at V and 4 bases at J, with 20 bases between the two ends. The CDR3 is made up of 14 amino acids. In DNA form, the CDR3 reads TGCAGCGCCCCCCTGATCTGGGAGCCATACGAGCAGTACTTC. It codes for CSAPLIWEPYEQYF.

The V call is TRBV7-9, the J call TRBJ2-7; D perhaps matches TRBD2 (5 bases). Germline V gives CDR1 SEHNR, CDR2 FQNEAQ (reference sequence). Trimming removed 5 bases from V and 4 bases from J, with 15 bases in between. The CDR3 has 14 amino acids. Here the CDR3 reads CASSPRDSNYEQYF. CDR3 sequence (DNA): TGTGCCAGCAGCCCCCGGGATTCCAATTACGAGCAGTACTTC.

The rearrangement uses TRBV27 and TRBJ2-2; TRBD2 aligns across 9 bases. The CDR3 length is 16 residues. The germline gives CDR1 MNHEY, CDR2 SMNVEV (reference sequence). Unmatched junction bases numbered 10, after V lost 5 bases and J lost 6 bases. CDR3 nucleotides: TGTGCCAGCAGTCCTCCGGGGCGGGGGGGCCCCGGGGAGCTGTTTTTT. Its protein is CASSPPGRGGPGELFF.

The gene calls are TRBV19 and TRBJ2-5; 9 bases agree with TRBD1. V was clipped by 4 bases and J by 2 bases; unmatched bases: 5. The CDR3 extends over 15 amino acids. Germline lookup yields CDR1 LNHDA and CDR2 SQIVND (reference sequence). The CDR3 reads CASSNRGLGQETQYF. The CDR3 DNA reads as TGTGCCAGTAGTAACAGGGGGCTGGGTCAAGAGACCCAGTACTTC.